This TCR beta chain was documented in a study of radiotherapy plus CTLA-4 blockade in lung cancer. V lost 5 bases and J lost 0, with 9 bases in between. The CDR3 has 14 residues. Germline CDR1 is SGHTA and CDR2 is FQGTGA. Data came from immunoSEQ multiplex PCR; TCRdb stores just in-frame clones and leaves some out. The sample holds around 110,000 clones, about 80% seen once. Study-level results: Radiotherapy plus ipilimumab was followed by expansion in blood of tumor-derived TCR clones. Early blood T cell clone dynamics, with interferon-beta, were reported to best predict response.

Lung cancer patients with chemo-refractory metastatic non-small-cell disease were given focal radiation plus CTLA-4 blockade with ipilimumab. About this clone: Its antigen is undetermined.

This clonotype was sampled from a human donor with non-small cell lung cancer that progressed on radiotherapy plus ipilimumab. Some clones in this sample may be carry-over from other donors' samples. This chain uses TRBV7-3 with TRBJ2-3; the D is unclear. The starting material was peripheral blood, obtained from a patient treated with radiotherapy plus ipilimumab. CDR3 nucleotides: TGTGCCAGCAGCCAGGAGATTAGCACAGATACGCAGTATTTT. This gives the protein CASSQEISTDTQYF. The full variable domain, in which reference TRBV7-3 and TRBJ2-3 provide the parts outside the CDR3, is GAGVSQTPSNKVTEKGKYVELRCDPISGHTALYWYRQSLGQGPEFLIYFQGTGAADDSGLPNDRFFAVRPEGSVSTLKIQRTERGDSAVYLCASSQEISTDTQYFGPGTRLTVL.